This is a list of T cell receptor beta chains from one sample in a study of shared clonotypes between healthy human individuals. Profiled with immunoSEQ multiplex PCR; TCRdb holds only in-frame clones, not every one. The sample shows about 1.5 million clones, 98% of them seen only once. Material: naive CD4+ T cells sorted from blood. These receptors were collected from a man aged 25 to 40 in good health. Both conserved end residues are part of each CDR3. The order of the fields is V gene, D gene, clone size, J gene, CDR3 protein, CDR3 DNA. The D gene is left open where the match is weak. Part of the rows lack a size; the others show once, few, many or a class for expanded clones.

TRBV18	-	-	TRBJ2-7	CASSPRRGYEQYF	TGTGCCAGCTCACCCCGGAGAGGCTACGAGCAGTACTTC
TRBV5-4	TRBD1	-	TRBJ2-6	CASSVGQGQASGANVLTF	TGTGCCAGCAGCGTAGGACAGGGCCAAGCTTCTGGGGCCAACGTCCTGACTTTC
TRBV4-3	TRBD2	once	TRBJ2-3	CASSLRPAGTSADTQYF	TGCGCCAGCAGCCTTAGGCCGGCAGGGACTAGTGCAGATACGCAGTATTTT
TRBV10-3	TRBD2	-	TRBJ2-7	CAISVVAGGLAYEQYF	TGTGCCATCAGTGTGGTAGCGGGAGGGCTGGCCTACGAGCAGTACTTC
TRBV18	-	-	TRBJ1-1	CASSPPGGLRDGTEAFF	TGTGCCAGCTCACCACCGGGGGGGCTCAGGGACGGCACTGAAGCTTTCTTT
TRBV10-3	TRBD2	-	TRBJ2-7	CAISAVLAGGVEQYF	TGTGCCATCAGTGCGGTACTAGCGGGAGGGGTCGAGCAGTACTTC
TRBV12-5	-	-	TRBJ1-3	CASCLGSPGNTIYF	TGTGCTAGTTGCCTAGGGAGCCCTGGAAACACCATATATTTT
TRBV5-1	-	-	TRBJ1-3	CASKYNTADSGNTIYF	TGCGCCAGCAAATACAACACAGCGGACTCTGGAAACACCATATATTTT
TRBV4-2	TRBD2	-	TRBJ2-1	CASSKNLGTSGRFF	TGTGCCAGCAGCAAAAATTTGGGGACTAGCGGTAGGTTCTTC
TRBV7-2	-	-	TRBJ2-5	CASSLGVQETQYF	TGTGCCAGCAGCTTGGGAGTTCAAGAGACCCAGTACTTC
TRBV5-4	TRBD1	-	TRBJ1-2	CASSRTGELNYGYTF	TGTGCCAGCAGCAGGACAGGGGAGCTGAACTATGGCTACACCTTC
TRBV6-1	-	-	TRBJ2-7	CASKGVRSSYEQYF	TGTGCCTCCAAGGGTGTCAGGAGCTCCTACGAGCAGTACTTC
TRBV11-2	-	once	TRBJ2-1	CASTTILTVGWNEQFF	TGTGCCAGCACCACCATACTTACCGTCGGGTGGAATGAGCAGTTCTTC
TRBV5-4	-	-	TRBJ2-1	CASSLRLRISSYNEQFF	TGTGCCAGCAGCTTAAGACTGCGAATAAGCTCCTACAATGAGCAGTTCTTC
TRBV18	-	-	TRBJ1-5	CASSPPGGLGQPQHF	TGTGCCAGCTCACCACCGGGGGGGTTGGGTCAGCCCCAGCATTTT
TRBV28	-	-	TRBJ1-5	CASSPPDQPQHF	TGTGCCAGCAGTCCCCCGGATCAGCCCCAGCATTTT
TRBV6-5	-	few	TRBJ1-5	CASSYSTVGQPQHF	TGTGCCAGCAGTTACTCGACAGTGGGGCAGCCCCAGCATTTT
TRBV5-4	-	-	TRBJ2-3	CASRGVSDTQYF	TGTGCCAGCAGGGGCGTCTCAGATACGCAGTATTTT
TRBV5-1	-	-	TRBJ1-2	CASNAVSPYGYTF	TGCGCCAGCAACGCAGTCAGTCCCTATGGCTACACCTTC
TRBV5-4	TRBD2	once	TRBJ2-3	CASSASGSTDTQYF	TGTGCCAGCAGCGCTAGCGGGAGCACAGATACGCAGTATTTT
TRBV27	TRBD1	-	TRBJ1-5	CASRDREEGNQPQHF	TGTGCCAGCAGGGACAGGGAGGAAGGCAATCAGCCCCAGCATTTT
TRBV2	-	once	TRBJ2-7	CASSPTPSPPHEQYF	TGTGCCAGCAGCCCAACCCCAAGTCCCCCCCACGAGCAGTACTTC
TRBV7-9	TRBD2	-	TRBJ2-1	CASSTGGLAGYHNEQFF	TGTGCCAGCAGCACAGGGGGACTAGCGGGATACCACAATGAGCAGTTCTTC